Listed here are 16 T cell receptor beta chains from one sample, sequenced in a study of response to subunit inactivated influenza vaccine. MiXCR, applied by TCRdb to the RT-PCR reads, yields one record per CDR3 protein. Of about 520,000 distinct CDR3 sequences detected, about 25% appear once; the ten largest clones hold around 1.8%. The sequencing here drew on CD4+ T cells sorted from PBMCs, taken around 5 days after vaccination. The receptors come from a man aged 50 or older who received an inactivated influenza vaccine.

The V gene is TRBV5-6, the J gene TRBJ2-7; 7 nucleotides agree with TRBD1. Germline V CDR1 and CDR2: SGHDT, YYEEEE. After removal of 0 bases from V and 5 bases from J, the junction contained 5 bases not matched to a gene. The CDR3 extends over 14 amino acids. The CDR3 bases are TGTGCCAGCAGCTTGGCTGACAGGGTCCACGAGCAGTACTTC. The encoded protein is CASSLADRVHEQYF.

The chain recombines TRBV30 with TRBJ2-1; TRBD1 matches 7 bases. The V segment lost 2 bases and the J segment 2 bases; nucleotides outside the gene matches: 6. CDR3 size: 15 residues. Germline assignment: CDR1 GTSNPN and CDR2 SVGIG (reference sequence). CDR3 DNA: TGTGCCTGGAGTTTTGGGACAGCGACCTACAATGAGCAGTTCTTC. Translation gives CAWSFGTATYNEQFF.

J is TRBJ1-2 and V is TRBV20-1; D call uncertain. The CDR3 spans 14 residues. V lost 2 bases, J lost 6 bases, and 16 bases lay in between. Germline V gene sequence: CDR1 DFQATT, CDR2 SNEGSKA (reference sequence). As DNA, the CDR3 is TGCAGTGCTAGACCTCGACAAATAGGAGATGGCTACACCTTC. Protein sequence: CSARPRQIGDGYTF.

This clonotype has more than one count but fewer than ten. The chain recombines TRBV6-2 or TRBV6-3 with TRBJ2-5; TRBD2 agrees at 8 bases. The CDR3 is 15 amino acids. The germline V gene encodes CDR1 MNHEY and CDR2 SVGEGT. V shed 5 bases, J shed 5 bases, and the junction held 10 bases outside the gene matches. CDR3 residues: CASSQSGRGWETQYF. The CDR3 region has the DNA TGTGCCAGCAGTCAAAGCGGGAGAGGATGGGAGACCCAGTACTTC.

In its sample, this clonotype was seen many times. This sequence joins TRBV5-1 and TRBJ2-3; D is perhaps TRBD1 (5 bases). Per the germline V gene, CDR1 is SGHRS and CDR2 is YFSETQ. The CDR3 loop spans 15 amino acids. V lost 4 bases, J lost 5 bases, and 17 bases lay in between. CDR3: CASSAIGAGRDTQYF. CDR3 DNA sequence: TGCGCCAGCAGCGCTATTGGGGCTGGTAGAGATACGCAGTATTTT. Complete variable domain (other parts from reference TRBV5-1 and TRBJ2-3): KAGVTQTPRYLIKTRGQQVTLSCSPISGHRSVSWYQQTPGQGLQFLFEYFSETQRNKGNFPGRFSGRQFSNSRSEMNVSTLELGDSALYLCASSAIGAGRDTQYFGPGTRLTVL.

The J gene is TRBJ2-3, the V gene TRBV29-1; D unresolved. Germline V gene data show CDR1 as SQVTM and CDR2 as ANQGSEA. The CDR3 has 14 residues. V was trimmed by 3 bases and J by 1 base, leaving 11 bases between them. In DNA, the CDR3 is TGCAGCGTTGATAGTGCGACCCGCACAGATACGCAGTATTTT. This sequence encodes CSVDSATRTDTQYF.

J is TRBJ2-1 and V is TRBV6-2 or TRBV6-3, with D uncertain. The CDR3 length is 11 residues. Germline assignment: CDR1 MNHEY and CDR2 SVGEGT. The V gene lost 5 bases and the J gene lost 9 bases, with 8 bases spanning the gap. CDR3 residues: CASSPGFEQFF. The CDR3 region has the DNA TGTGCCAGCAGTCCCGGCTTTGAGCAGTTCTTC.

The V call is TRBV4-1, the J call TRBJ1-4; no firm D call. The CDR3 has 12 amino acids. Germline V gene sequence: CDR1 MGHRA, CDR2 YSYEKL. V was shortened by 3 bases and J by 8 bases, with 7 bases between the two germline ends. For the CDR3, the DNA is TGCGCCAGCAGCCATACATTGGAAAAACTGTTTTTT. It codes for CASSHTLEKLFF.

This clonotype was observed many times. DNA of the CDR3: TGTGCCATCAGTGAACGAGAGGGGGCTGGGGAGACCCAGTACTTC. Protein: CAISEREGAGETQYF. The rearrangement joins TRBV10-3 to TRBJ2-5, with 7 bases lining up with TRBD1. There are 15 residues in the CDR3. Germline-derived CDR1 and CDR2 are ENHRY and SYGVKD. V gave up 3 bases and J gave up 5 bases; unmatched junction bases: 9.

This clonotype was observed a few times. The chain uses TRBV30 and TRBJ1-1; 8 nucleotides agree with TRBD1. The CDR3 totals 12 residues. V shed 5 bases, J shed 11 bases, and the junction held 10 bases outside the gene matches. CDR1 is GTSNPN and CDR2 is SVGIG in the germline V gene (reference sequence). The CDR3 loop reads CAWVGQGKDAFF. The CDR3 DNA reads as TGTGCCTGGGTCGGACAGGGTAAAGATGCTTTCTTT.

The CDR3 DNA reads TGTGCCAGCAGCGTAGGGATCTTGCGGGAGGGCACCTACGAGCAGTACTTC. It codes for CASSVGILREGTYEQYF. The chain combines TRBV9 with TRBJ2-7; TRBD2 aligns across 9 bases. V shed 0 bases and J 2 bases; nucleotides not matched to a gene: 9. CDR3 length: 17 amino acids. Germline V gives CDR1 SGDLS, CDR2 YYNGEE.

This clonotype appeared a few times. The rearrangement uses TRBV6-2 or TRBV6-3 and TRBJ2-3, with TRBD2 matching 13 bases. The CDR3 contains 21 residues. Germline V lookup: CDR1 MNHEY, CDR2 SVGEGT. The junction had 17 bases not matched to a gene; V was cut back by 5 bases and J by 0 bases. Here the CDR3 reads CASSPRGLAGLLGASTDTQYF. CDR3 coding DNA: TGTGCCAGCAGTCCCCGGGGACTAGCGGGGCTCCTGGGGGCTAGCACAGATACGCAGTATTTT.

The sample holds a few counts of this clonotype. This chain links TRBV6-1 with TRBJ2-5; 13 nucleotides match TRBD2. V shed 5 bases, J shed 4 bases, and the junction held 7 bases outside the gene matches. The CDR3 sequence is 16 residues long. CDR1 is MNHNS, CDR2 SASEGT, per germline. CDR3 protein: CASSRPGLAGTETQYF. In nucleotides, the CDR3 is TGTGCCAGCAGTCGGCCGGGACTAGCGGGAACAGAGACCCAGTACTTC.

This clonotype was observed many times. This chain uses TRBV7-4 with TRBJ2-1; 14 bases match TRBD2. Germline V gene data show CDR1 as SGHVT and CDR2 as SQSDAQ. The CDR3 loop spans 22 amino acids. The V and J ends lost 0 bases and 2 bases, in that order; junction bases with no gene match: 15. CDR3: CASSLATLGGTSGRRPYNEQFF. CDR3 nucleotide sequence: TGTGCCAGCAGCTTAGCCACTTTAGGCGGGACTAGCGGGAGAAGGCCCTACAATGAGCAGTTCTTC.

This clonotype has only a few counts. The rearrangement links TRBV10-1 to TRBJ2-3, with 8 bases that match TRBD2. This CDR3 contains 16 residues. Germline V CDR1 and CDR2: WNHNN, SYGVQD (reference sequence). Trimming at V came to 0 bases and at J to 4 bases, leaving 6 bases not matched to a gene. The CDR3 sequence: CASSESMRGVSDTQYF. For the CDR3, the DNA is TGCGCCAGCAGTGAGTCGATGCGGGGGGTCTCAGATACGCAGTATTTT.

This clonotype was seen only a few times. The V and J genes are TRBV12-3 or TRBV12-4 and TRBJ1-5, with D hard to call. Trimming removed 2 bases at V and 1 base at J, with 9 bases between. The CDR3 is 15 residues long. This CDR3 is CASSLSVVSNQPQHF. CDR3 sequence (DNA): TGTGCCAGCAGTTTATCCGTCGTAAGCAATCAGCCCCAGCATTTT.